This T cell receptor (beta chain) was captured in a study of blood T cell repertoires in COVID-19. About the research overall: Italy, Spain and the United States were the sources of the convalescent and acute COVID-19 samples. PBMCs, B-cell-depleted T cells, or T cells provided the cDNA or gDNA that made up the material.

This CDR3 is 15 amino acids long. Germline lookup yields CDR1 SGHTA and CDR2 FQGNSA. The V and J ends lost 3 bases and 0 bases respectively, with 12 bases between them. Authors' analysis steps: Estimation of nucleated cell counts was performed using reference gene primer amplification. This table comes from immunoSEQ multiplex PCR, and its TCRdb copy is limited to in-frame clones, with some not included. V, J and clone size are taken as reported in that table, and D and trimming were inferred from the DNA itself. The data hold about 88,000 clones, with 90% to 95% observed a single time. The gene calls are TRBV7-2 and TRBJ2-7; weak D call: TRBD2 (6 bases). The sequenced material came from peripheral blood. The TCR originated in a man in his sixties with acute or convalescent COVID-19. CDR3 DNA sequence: TGTGCCAGCAGCTTGGGACTCCTCAGCTCCTACGAGCAGTACTTC. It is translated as CASSLGLLSSYEQYF.